This entry features one T cell receptor (beta chain) sequence. V shed 0 bases and J shed 5 bases, with 11 bases lying between them. Per the germline V gene, CDR1 is SGHRS and CDR2 is YFSETQ. There are 14 residues in the CDR3. This entry comes from a study of control samples from healthy donors and cancer patients. Assay: immunoSEQ multiplex PCR; the TCRdb copy retains only in-frame clones and omits some. The sample consists of some 87,000 clones, 70% to 85% of them appearing once. The sequenced sample was PBMCs. This sequence joins TRBV5-1 and TRBJ1-1; D not resolved. The TCR was taken from a man aged 55-75 years with head and neck cancer. CDR3 sequence: CASSLEAARTEAFF. The CDR3 DNA reads TGCGCCAGCAGCTTGGAAGCAGCGAGGACTGAAGCTTTCTTT. Complete variable domain (other parts from reference TRBV5-1 and TRBJ1-1): KAGVTQTPRYLIKTRGQQVTLSCSPISGHRSVSWYQQTPGQGLQFLFEYFSETQRNKGNFPGRFSGRQFSNSRSEMNVSTLELGDSALYLCASSLEAARTEAFFGQGTRLTVV.